The sequence of this TCR beta chain was determined in a study of CD8+ T cells in alopecia areata. Study-level findings and limits: TCRs were shared less clearly across patients than in mice, possibly for HLA-related reasons.

This clone was counted a few times. Its target is unknown. It was cDNA, reverse transcribed from extracted RNA, that served as the sequencing template. Sequenced by immunoSEQ multiplex PCR; TCRdb stores in-frame clones only, minus some. Among more than 140,000 clones, about 88% were seen once, and the ten largest hold about 13%. The CDR3 spans 16 residues. Germline V gene lookup returns CDR1 LGHNT and CDR2 FRNRAP. V dropped 7 bases and J dropped 1 base, with 17 bases sitting between them. The treatment: oral pan-JAK inhibitor, 5-10 mg twice daily. The sequenced sample was CD8+ T cells sorted from blood, obtained at week 4, from a patient treated with tofacitinib. The chain joins TRBV12-5 to TRBJ2-4; the D gene is possibly TRBD2 (5 bases). This clonotype was obtained from a human donor with alopecia areata. For the CDR3, the DNA is TGTGCTAGTGCCCCGAGCGAGGGCTTGGCCAAAAACATTCAGTACTTC. This sequence encodes CASAPSEGLAKNIQYF.